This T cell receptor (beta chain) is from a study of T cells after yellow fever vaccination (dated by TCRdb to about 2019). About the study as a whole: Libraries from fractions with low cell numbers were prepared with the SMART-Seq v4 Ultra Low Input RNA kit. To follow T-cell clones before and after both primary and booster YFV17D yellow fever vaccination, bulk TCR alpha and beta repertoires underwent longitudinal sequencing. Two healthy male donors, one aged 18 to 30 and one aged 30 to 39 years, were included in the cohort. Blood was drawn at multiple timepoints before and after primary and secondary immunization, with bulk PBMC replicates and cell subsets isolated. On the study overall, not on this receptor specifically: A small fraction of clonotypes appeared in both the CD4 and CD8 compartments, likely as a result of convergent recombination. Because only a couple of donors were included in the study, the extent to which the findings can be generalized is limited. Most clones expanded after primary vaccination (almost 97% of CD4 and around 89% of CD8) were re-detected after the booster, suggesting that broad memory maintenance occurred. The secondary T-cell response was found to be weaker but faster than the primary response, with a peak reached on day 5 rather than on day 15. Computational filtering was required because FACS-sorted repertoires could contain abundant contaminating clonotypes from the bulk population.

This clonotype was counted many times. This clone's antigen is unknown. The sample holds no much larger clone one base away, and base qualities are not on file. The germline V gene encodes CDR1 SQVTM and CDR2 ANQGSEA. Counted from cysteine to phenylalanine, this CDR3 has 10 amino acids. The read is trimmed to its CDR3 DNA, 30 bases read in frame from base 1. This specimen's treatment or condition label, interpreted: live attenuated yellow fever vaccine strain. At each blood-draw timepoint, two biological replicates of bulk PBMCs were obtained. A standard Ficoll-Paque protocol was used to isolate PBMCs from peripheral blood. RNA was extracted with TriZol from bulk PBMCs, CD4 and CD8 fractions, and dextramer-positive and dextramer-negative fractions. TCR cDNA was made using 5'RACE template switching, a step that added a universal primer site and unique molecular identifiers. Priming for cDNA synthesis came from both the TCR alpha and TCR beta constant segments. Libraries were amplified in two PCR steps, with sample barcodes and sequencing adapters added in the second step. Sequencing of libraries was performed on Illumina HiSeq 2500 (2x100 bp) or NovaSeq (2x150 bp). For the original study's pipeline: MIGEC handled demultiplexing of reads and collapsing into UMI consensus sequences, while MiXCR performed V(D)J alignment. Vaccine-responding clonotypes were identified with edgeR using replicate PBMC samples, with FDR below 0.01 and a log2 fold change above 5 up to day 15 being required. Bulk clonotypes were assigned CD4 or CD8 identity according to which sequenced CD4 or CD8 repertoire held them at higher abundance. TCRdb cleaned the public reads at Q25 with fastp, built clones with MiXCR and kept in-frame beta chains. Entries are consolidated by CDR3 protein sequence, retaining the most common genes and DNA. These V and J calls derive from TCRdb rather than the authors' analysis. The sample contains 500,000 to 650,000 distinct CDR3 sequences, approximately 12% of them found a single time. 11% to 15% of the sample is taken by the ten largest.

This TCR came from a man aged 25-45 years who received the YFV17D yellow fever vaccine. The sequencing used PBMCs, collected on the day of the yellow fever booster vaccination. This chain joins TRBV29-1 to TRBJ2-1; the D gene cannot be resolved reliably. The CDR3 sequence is CSARVNEQFF. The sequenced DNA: TGCAGTGCTAGAGTTAATGAGCAGTTCTTC.